This TCR beta chain appears in the sequencing data of a study of graft-versus-host responses after intestinal transplantation. The study, taken as a whole, reports: High graft-versus-host to host-versus-graft T cell clonal ratios marked allografts of patients with graft-donor macrochimerism. The authors found GvH clones in recipient marrow, some appearing first in ileum or blood. Early post-transplant HvG declines showed an association with peak circulating GvH clone levels.

This clone rates as medium-sized. The V end was cut by 3 bases, the J end by 4 bases, with 9 bases between. This CDR3 comprises 13 residues. Germline V lookup: CDR1 SEHNR, CDR2 FQNEAQ (reference sequence). Investigators plated roughly 200,000 CFSE-labeled responder cells together with roughly 200,000 irradiated stimulator cells labeled with violet dye. Repertoires were generated with immunoSEQ multiplex PCR, while TCRdb's copy carries only in-frame clones and drops some. In the table there are 15,000 or so clones, 30% to 40% of which are singletons. The input for sequencing was alloreactive CD8+ T cells from a mixed lymphocyte reaction culture, taken before intestinal transplant. Described subset: CFSE-low proliferating T cells sorted from approximately 6-day pre-transplant mixed lymphocyte reaction (GvH or HvG direction). The gene calls are TRBV7-9 and TRBJ1-2; weak D call: TRBD1 (6 bases). The receptor was derived from a human patient who received an intestinal transplant. CDR3 sequence (DNA): TGTGCCAGCAGCTTTGGGGGCAGCTATGGCTACACCTTC. Residues: CASSFGGSYGYTF.